Detailed here is one T cell receptor (beta chain). V shed 8 bases, J shed 2 bases, and the junction held 8 bases outside the gene matches. CDR3 length equals 14 residues. Germline CDR1 is MNHEY and CDR2 is SMNVEV (reference sequence). Assay: immunoSEQ multiplex PCR; the TCRdb copy retains only in-frame clones and omits some. The sample lists roughly 48,000 clones, 92% occurring once. The sample is drawn from a study of technical replicates of blood from several donors. Sequenced material: PBMCs. This sequence originates from a human donor in good health. Some clones in this sample may be carry-over from other donors' samples. V is TRBV27 and J is TRBJ1-2; TRBD1 matches at 7 bases. The CDR3 DNA follows: TGTGCCAGCTTAGGGGCAGGGGGGAACTATGGCTACACCTTC. As protein: CASLGAGGNYGYTF.